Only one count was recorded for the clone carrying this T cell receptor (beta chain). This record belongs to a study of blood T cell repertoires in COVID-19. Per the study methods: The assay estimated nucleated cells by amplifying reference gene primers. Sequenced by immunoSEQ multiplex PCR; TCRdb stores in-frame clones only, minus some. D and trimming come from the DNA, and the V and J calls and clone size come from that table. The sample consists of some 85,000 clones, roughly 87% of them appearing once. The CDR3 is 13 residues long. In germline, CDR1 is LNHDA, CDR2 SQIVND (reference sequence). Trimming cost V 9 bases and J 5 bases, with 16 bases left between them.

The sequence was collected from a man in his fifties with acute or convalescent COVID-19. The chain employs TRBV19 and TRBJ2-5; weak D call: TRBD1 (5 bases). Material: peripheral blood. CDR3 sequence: CASNRAGWETQYF. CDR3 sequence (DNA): TGTGCCAGCAACCGAGCAGGGTGGGAGACCCAGTACTTC.